The 30 T cell receptor beta chains below come from one sample, sequenced in a study of blood T cell repertoires in COVID-19. The table came from immunoSEQ multiplex PCR; TCRdb's copy has only in-frame clones and leaves some out. The repertoire holds approximately 290,000 clones, with approximately 85% as singletons. Sequencing was performed on PBMCs or T cells enriched from blood (not recorded which). The source of these receptors is a woman aged 30 to 39 who had recovered from COVID-19.

The genes are TRBV19 and TRBJ1-2; 8 bases align to TRBD1. J gave up 4 bases and V 4 bases, and 11 bases lay outside the gene matches. The CDR3 has 16 residues. CDR1 is LNHDA, CDR2 SQIVND, per germline (reference sequence). CDR3 nucleotide sequence: TGTGCCAGTAGTAGCCTCCGGGACAGGCCTCGCTATGGCTACACCTTC. Translated: CASSSLRDRPRYGYTF.

This clone was counted only a few times. The chain joins TRBV6-5 to TRBJ2-1; a weak D match, TRBD2 (6 bases). Trimming stripped 6 bases from V and 4 bases from J, with 16 bases between. The CDR3 length is 15 residues. Germline V lookup: CDR1 MNHEY, CDR2 SVGAGI. DNA of the CDR3: TGTGCCAGCAGCAAAGTAGCGGAACCATACAATGAGCAGTTCTTC. Its protein is CASSKVAEPYNEQFF.

V is TRBV19 and J is TRBJ1-1; 8 nucleotides match TRBD1. The V gene's germline CDR1 is LNHDA and CDR2 SQIVND (reference sequence). The CDR3 has 16 residues. Unmatched junction bases numbered 8, after V lost 4 bases and J lost 1 base. The CDR3 loop is CASSTLKTGENTEAFF. CDR3 sequence (DNA): TGTGCCAGTAGTACCCTAAAGACAGGGGAGAACACTGAAGCTTTCTTT.

The CDR3 bases are TGTGCCAGCAGTTTAATCGGAACGCAGGGAAGTGGCTACACCTTC. Its protein is CASSLIGTQGSGYTF. V gene TRBV27 combines with J gene TRBJ1-2, with D possibly matching TRBD1 (5 bases). Trimming removed 2 bases from V and 7 bases from J, with 17 bases in between. The germline V gene has CDR1 MNHEY and CDR2 SMNVEV (reference sequence). CDR3 length: 15 residues.

The CDR3 protein is CAISLGLNNEQFF. The CDR3 coding sequence is TGTGCCATCAGCCTGGGACTGAACAATGAGCAGTTCTTC. This chain connects TRBV10-3 to TRBJ2-1; possibly TRBD2 for D (6 bases). There are 13 residues in the CDR3. CDR1 and CDR2 from the germline V gene are ENHRY and SYGVKD. The ends were cut back, 6 bases at V and 5 bases at J, with 11 bases in the middle.

The chain employs TRBV28 and TRBJ1-2; no firm D call. Germline CDR1 is MDHEN and CDR2 is SYDVKM. Trimming removed 5 bases at V and 6 bases at J, with 7 bases between. This CDR3 contains 11 residues. This chain's CDR3 is CASSLSDGYTF. The CDR3 nucleotides are TGTGCCAGCAGTCTCTCAGATGGCTACACCTTC.

The chain recombines TRBV30 with TRBJ2-7; a possible D gene is TRBD2 (6 bases). This CDR3 has 15 amino acids. Trimming removed 0 bases from V and 4 bases from J, with 16 bases in between. Per the germline V gene, CDR1 is GTSNPN and CDR2 is SVGIG (reference sequence). In nucleotides, the CDR3 is TGTGCCTGGAGTGTGGCGACGGGACTTCGATACGAGCAGTACTTC. Translated, it gives CAWSVATGLRYEQYF.

This clone has only one observation. The genes are TRBV29-1 and TRBJ2-5; tentative D call: TRBD1 (6 bases). The V gene lost 2 bases and the J gene lost 2 bases, with 12 bases spanning the gap. The germline V gene encodes CDR1 SQVTM and CDR2 ANQGSEA. This CDR3 region has 14 residues. As DNA, the CDR3 is TGCAGCGTTGAACCGTGGGACACTCAAGAGACCCAGTACTTC. It encodes CSVEPWDTQETQYF.

This sequence joins TRBV28 and TRBJ1-1; TRBD1 matches at 9 bases. Germline loops: CDR1 MDHEN, CDR2 SYDVKM. The CDR3 has 15 residues. Germline trimming cut 5 bases from V and 1 base from J; bases unmatched to any gene: 5. The CDR3 is CASSLPGQGNTEAFF. CDR3 DNA sequence: TGTGCCAGCAGTCTGCCGGGACAGGGGAACACTGAAGCTTTCTTT. The whole variable domain, filled in from reference TRBV28 and TRBJ1-1, reads DVKVTQSSRYLVKRTGEKVFLECVQDMDHENMFWYRQDPGLGLRLIYFSYDVKMKEKGDIPEGYSVSREKKERFSLILESASTNQTSMYLCASSLPGQGNTEAFFGQGTRLTVV.

The chain carries TRBV27 and TRBJ2-1, with TRBD2 matching 8 bases. Trimming cost V 0 bases and J 4 bases; bases outside gene matches: 2. Germline-derived CDR1 and CDR2 are MNHEY and SMNVEV (reference sequence). The CDR3 consists of 15 residues. CDR3: CASSLSSGIYNEQFF. The CDR3 DNA reads TGTGCCAGCAGTTTATCTAGCGGGATTTACAATGAGCAGTTCTTC.

J is TRBJ1-1 and V is TRBV14; TRBD1 is a possible D gene (6 bases). Germline-derived CDR1 and CDR2 are SGHDN and FVKESK. Trimming removed 6 bases from V and 5 bases from J, with 13 bases in between. The CDR3 loop spans 13 amino acids. The CDR3 sequence: CASRKQGRTEAFF. The CDR3 nucleotides read TGTGCCAGCAGAAAACAGGGCCGGACTGAAGCTTTCTTT.

This clone was detected only once. The V gene is TRBV5-6, the J gene TRBJ1-6, with 10 positions matching TRBD1. The CDR3 spans 15 residues. V was pared by 2 bases and J by 8 bases, with 4 bases of the junction left unmatched. Germline assignment: CDR1 SGHDT and CDR2 YYEEEE. Written as DNA, the CDR3 is TGTGCCAGCAGCTTAAAAGGGACAGGGGATTCACCCCTCCACTTT. Its protein product is CASSLKGTGDSPLHF.

The gene calls are TRBV9 and TRBJ2-1; D is possibly TRBD1 (6 bases). The CDR3 loop spans 15 amino acids. V dropped 1 base and J dropped 5 bases, with 13 bases sitting between them. Germline V lookup: CDR1 SGDLS, CDR2 YYNGEE. The CDR3 sequence is CASSVTSTGDNEQFF. The CDR3 region has the DNA TGTGCCAGCAGCGTAACCTCGACAGGAGACAATGAGCAGTTCTTC.

The V and J genes are TRBV6-5 and TRBJ1-2; TRBD1 matches 7 bases. The V segment lost 6 bases and the J segment 4 bases; nucleotides outside the gene matches: 8. There are 14 residues in the CDR3. Germline V CDR1 and CDR2: MNHEY, SVGAGI. CDR3 sequence reads: CASSSDRATYGYTF. DNA for the CDR3: TGTGCCAGCAGCTCAGACAGGGCTACCTATGGCTACACCTTC.

The J gene is TRBJ2-4, the V gene TRBV6-6, with a weak D call TRBD1 (7 bases). CDR1 and CDR2 from the germline V gene are MNHNY and SVGAGI (reference sequence). V was cut by 5 bases and J by 2 bases, with 13 bases left in between. The CDR3 runs 15 residues. As DNA, the CDR3 is TGTGCCAGCAGTCTCAGGGGGGTGTCCAAAAACATTCAGTACTTC. It encodes CASSLRGVSKNIQYF.

The rearrangement joins TRBV5-5 to TRBJ2-7; 7 nucleotides agree with TRBD1. Trimming at V came to 5 bases and at J to 1 base, leaving 0 bases not matched to a gene. The CDR3 sequence is 12 residues long. CDR1 and CDR2 (germline): SGHKS, YYEKEE (reference sequence). CDR3 nucleotides: TGTGCCAGCAGGGGACAGTCCTACGAGCAGTACTTC. Its translation: CASRGQSYEQYF. Variable domain in full (rest from reference TRBV5-5 and TRBJ2-7): DAGVTQSPTHLIKTRGQQVTLRCSPISGHKSVSWYQQVLGQGPQFIFQYYEKEERGRGNFPDRFSARQFPNYSSELNVNALLLGDSALYLCASRGQSYEQYFGPGTRLTVT.

The chain has TRBV2 and TRBJ2-3; 10 nucleotides match TRBD1. The CDR3 totals 16 residues. The J segment lost 3 bases and the V segment lost 4 bases, leaving 7 bases of the junction unmatched. CDR1 SNHLY and CDR2 FYNNEI come from the germline V gene. This chain's CDR3 is CASSGNQDRGTDTQYF. The CDR3 DNA reads as TGTGCCAGCAGTGGAAACCAGGACAGGGGGACAGATACGCAGTATTTT.

This chain joins TRBV27 and TRBJ1-1, with 8 nucleotides matching TRBD1. With V trimmed by 10 bases and J by 5 bases, 6 bases remained unmatched. CDR3 length: 12 amino acids. The V gene's germline CDR1 is MNHEY and CDR2 SMNVEV (reference sequence). CDR3 region: CATRTGNTEAFF. CDR3 DNA sequence: TGTGCCACCAGGACAGGGAATACTGAAGCTTTCTTT.

This chain connects TRBV4-1 to TRBJ2-2, with a tentative D call TRBD1 (5 bases). This CDR3 is 16 amino acids long. V was shortened by 4 bases and J by 2 bases, with 14 bases between the two germline ends. Germline values: CDR1 MGHRA, CDR2 YSYEKL. The CDR3 spells CASSPRPRANTGELFF. The CDR3 DNA is TGCGCCAGCAGCCCCCGCCCCAGGGCCAACACCGGGGAGCTGTTTTTT.

This clone was recorded once. The chain carries TRBV27 and TRBJ1-2; no clear D. The V gene lost 0 bases and the J gene lost 7 bases, with 12 bases spanning the gap. The CDR3 contains 14 residues. Germline assignment: CDR1 MNHEY and CDR2 SMNVEV (reference sequence). This CDR3 reads CASSLSRGYGGYTF. The CDR3 region has the DNA TGTGCCAGCAGTTTATCGCGAGGGTACGGTGGCTACACCTTC.

The chain has TRBV2 and TRBJ2-7, with TRBD2 as a possible D gene (6 bases). Per germline, CDR1 SNHLY and CDR2 FYNNEI. V was clipped by 4 bases and J by 0 bases, with 10 bases between them. This CDR3 has 14 residues. The CDR3, as DNA: TGTGCCAGCAGTGGGAGGGACCGCTCCTACGAGCAGTACTTC. This gives the protein CASSGRDRSYEQYF.

This clone was observed once. V gene TRBV18 combines with J gene TRBJ1-1; D is uncertain. The CDR3 runs to 13 residues. With 8 bases removed from V and 1 base from J, the gap between germline ends came to 11 bases. Germline values: CDR1 KGHSH, CDR2 LQKENI. The chain's CDR3 is CASTQAGNTEAFF. CDR3 nucleotide sequence: TGTGCCAGCACACAAGCGGGGAACACTGAAGCTTTCTTT.

The sample holds one count of this clone. The gene calls are TRBV14 and TRBJ2-2, with 11 bases identical to TRBD1. Trimming at V came to 1 base and at J to 7 bases, leaving 5 bases not matched to a gene. Germline V lookup: CDR1 SGHDN, CDR2 FVKESK. This CDR3 is 16 amino acids long. The CDR3 is CASSQGTGGFGGELFF. The CDR3 nucleotides are TGTGCCAGCAGCCAAGGGACAGGGGGCTTCGGCGGGGAGCTGTTTTTT. Together with reference TRBV14 and TRBJ2-2, the CDR3 gives the full variable domain: EAGVTQFPSHSVIEKGQTVTLRCDPISGHDNLYWYRRVMGKEIKFLLHFVKESKQDESGMPNNRFLAERTGGTYSTLKVQPAELEDSGVYFCASSQGTGGFGGELFFGEGSRLTVL.

The V call is TRBV28, the J call TRBJ1-1, with a tentative D call TRBD1 (5 bases). Germline V CDR1 and CDR2: MDHEN, SYDVKM. The CDR3 is made up of 14 amino acids. The ends were cut back, 3 bases at V and 5 bases at J, with 13 bases in the middle. The CDR3 spells CASSLTFGATEAFF. CDR3 nucleotide sequence: TGTGCCAGCAGTTTGACGTTTGGGGCGACTGAAGCTTTCTTT. The variable domain in full, with the rest retrieved from reference TRBV28 and TRBJ1-1, is DVKVTQSSRYLVKRTGEKVFLECVQDMDHENMFWYRQDPGLGLRLIYFSYDVKMKEKGDIPEGYSVSREKKERFSLILESASTNQTSMYLCASSLTFGATEAFFGQGTRLTVV.

In its sample, this clone was seen once. The CDR3 DNA sequence: TGCGCCAGCAGCCCGGAGACAGGGGTGGTCGGCTACACCTTC. It specifies CASSPETGVVGYTF. The chain links TRBV5-1 to TRBJ1-2, with 8 bases lining up with TRBD1. CDR3 length: 14 residues. Per the germline V gene, CDR1 is SGHRS and CDR2 is YFSETQ. V dropped 4 bases and J dropped 8; count of bases not matched to a gene: 10.

The rearrangement joins TRBV30 to TRBJ1-1; D remains unclear. The germline V and J ends were trimmed by 2 bases and 3 bases, with 10 bases remaining between them. The germline gives CDR1 GTSNPN, CDR2 SVGIG (reference sequence). The CDR3 covers 13 residues. CDR3 loop: CAWSRRIDTEAFF. DNA of the CDR3: TGTGCCTGGAGTCGCAGGATAGACACTGAAGCTTTCTTT.

V and J are TRBV28 and TRBJ2-1; TRBD1 matches 7 bases. Germline lookup yields CDR1 MDHEN and CDR2 SYDVKM. There are 13 residues in the CDR3. Trimming at V came to 10 bases and at J to 3 bases, leaving 6 bases not matched to a gene. The CDR3 loop reads CATDRAGYNEQFF. The CDR3 DNA follows: TGTGCCACCGACAGGGCGGGCTACAATGAGCAGTTCTTC.

This clone was recorded a few times. The chain employs TRBV28 and TRBJ1-2; perhaps TRBD1 as D (5 bases). CDR3 length equals 13 residues. Germline V lookup: CDR1 MDHEN, CDR2 SYDVKM. V dropped 6 bases and J dropped 7 bases, with 15 bases sitting between them. The CDR3 DNA sequence: TGTGCCAGCAGGCCGTCGGGGGTGGGTGGCTACACCTTC. Translated, it gives CASRPSGVGGYTF.

This clone was seen only once. This chain joins TRBV12-3 or TRBV12-4 and TRBJ1-6; D is undetermined. CDR3 size: 13 residues. The germline V and J ends were trimmed by 1 base and 9 bases, with 7 bases remaining between them. CDR3 nucleotide sequence: TGTGCCAGCAGTTTAGGTTCCGGTTCACCCCTCCACTTT. Residues: CASSLGSGSPLHF.

The V gene is TRBV28, the J gene TRBJ2-2, with 9 bases aligning to TRBD1. Unmatched junction bases numbered 23, after V lost 3 bases and J lost 3 bases. The CDR3 contains 22 residues. Germline V gene data show CDR1 as MDHEN and CDR2 as SYDVKM. The DNA of the CDR3 is TGTGCCAGCAGTTTTCACCGTTTCCGGGACAGGGACCCCTCGTGGGACACCGGGGAGCTGTTTTTT. It yields the protein CASSFHRFRDRDPSWDTGELFF. Using reference TRBV28 and TRBJ2-2 for the parts outside the CDR3, the full variable domain is DVKVTQSSRYLVKRTGEKVFLECVQDMDHENMFWYRQDPGLGLRLIYFSYDVKMKEKGDIPEGYSVSREKKERFSLILESASTNQTSMYLCASSFHRFRDRDPSWDTGELFFGEGSRLTVL.